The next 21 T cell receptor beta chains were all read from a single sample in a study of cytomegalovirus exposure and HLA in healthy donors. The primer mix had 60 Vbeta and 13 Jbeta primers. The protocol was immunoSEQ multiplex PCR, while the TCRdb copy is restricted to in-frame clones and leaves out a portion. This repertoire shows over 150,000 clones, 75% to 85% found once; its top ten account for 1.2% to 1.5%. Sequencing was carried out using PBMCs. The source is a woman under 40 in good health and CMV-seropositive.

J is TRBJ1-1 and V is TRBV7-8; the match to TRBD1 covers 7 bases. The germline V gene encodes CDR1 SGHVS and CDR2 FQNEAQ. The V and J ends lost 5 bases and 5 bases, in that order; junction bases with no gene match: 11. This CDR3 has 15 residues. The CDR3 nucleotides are TGTGCCAGCAGCAGCCAGACAGGGAGTAATACTGAAGCTTTCTTT. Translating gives CASSSQTGSNTEAFF.

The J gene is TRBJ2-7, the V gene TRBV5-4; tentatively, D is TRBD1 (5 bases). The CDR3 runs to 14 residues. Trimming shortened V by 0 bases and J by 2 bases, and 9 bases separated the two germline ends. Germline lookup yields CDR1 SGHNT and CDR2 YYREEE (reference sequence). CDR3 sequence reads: CASSLDRSTYEQYF. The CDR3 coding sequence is TGTGCCAGCAGCTTGGACAGGTCTACCTACGAGCAGTACTTC.

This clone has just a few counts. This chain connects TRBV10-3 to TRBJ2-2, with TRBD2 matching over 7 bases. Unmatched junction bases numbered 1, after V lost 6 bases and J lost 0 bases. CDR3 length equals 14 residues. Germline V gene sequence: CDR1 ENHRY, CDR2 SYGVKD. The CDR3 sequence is CAIRTSANTGELFF. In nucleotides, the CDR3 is TGTGCCATCAGAACTAGCGCGAACACCGGGGAGCTGTTTTTT.

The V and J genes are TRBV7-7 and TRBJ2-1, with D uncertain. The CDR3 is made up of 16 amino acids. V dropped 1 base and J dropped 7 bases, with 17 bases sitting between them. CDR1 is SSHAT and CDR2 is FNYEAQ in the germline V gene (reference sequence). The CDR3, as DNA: TGTGCCAGCAGCTTAGGGCCTGGTTCGGCACAGAATGAGCAGTTCTTC. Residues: CASSLGPGSAQNEQFF.

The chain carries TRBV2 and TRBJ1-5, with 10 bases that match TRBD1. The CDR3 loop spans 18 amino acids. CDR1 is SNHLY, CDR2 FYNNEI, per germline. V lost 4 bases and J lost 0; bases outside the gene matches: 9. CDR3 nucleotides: TGTGCCAGCAGTGGGACAGGGGGGGGCCGGTATAGCAATCAGCCCCAGCATTTT. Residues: CASSGTGGGRYSNQPQHF.

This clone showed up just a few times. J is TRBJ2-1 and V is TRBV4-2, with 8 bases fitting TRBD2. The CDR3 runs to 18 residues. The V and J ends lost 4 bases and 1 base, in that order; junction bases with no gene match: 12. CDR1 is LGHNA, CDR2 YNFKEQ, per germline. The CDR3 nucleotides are TGTGCCAGCAGCCCCGCATCGACTAGCGCCACTTCCTACAATGAGCAGTTCTTC. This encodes CASSPASTSATSYNEQFF.

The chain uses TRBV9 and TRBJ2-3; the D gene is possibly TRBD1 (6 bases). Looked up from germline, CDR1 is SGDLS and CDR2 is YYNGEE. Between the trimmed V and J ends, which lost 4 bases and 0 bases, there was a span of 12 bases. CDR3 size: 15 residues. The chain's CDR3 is CASSPGTRSTDTQYF. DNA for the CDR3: TGTGCCAGCAGCCCGGGGACACGTAGCACAGATACGCAGTATTTT.

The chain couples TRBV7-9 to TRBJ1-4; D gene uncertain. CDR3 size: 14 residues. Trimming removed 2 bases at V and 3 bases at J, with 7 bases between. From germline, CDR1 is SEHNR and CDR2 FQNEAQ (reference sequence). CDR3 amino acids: CASSLRASNEKLFF. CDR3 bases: TGTGCCAGCAGCTTACGAGCATCTAATGAAAAACTGTTTTTT.

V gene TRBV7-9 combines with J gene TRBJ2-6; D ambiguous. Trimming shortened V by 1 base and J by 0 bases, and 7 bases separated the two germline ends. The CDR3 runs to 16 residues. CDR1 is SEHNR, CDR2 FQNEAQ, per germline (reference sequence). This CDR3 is CASSLGLFSGANVLTF. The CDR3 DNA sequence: TGTGCCAGCAGCTTAGGGCTGTTCTCTGGGGCCAACGTCCTGACTTTC.

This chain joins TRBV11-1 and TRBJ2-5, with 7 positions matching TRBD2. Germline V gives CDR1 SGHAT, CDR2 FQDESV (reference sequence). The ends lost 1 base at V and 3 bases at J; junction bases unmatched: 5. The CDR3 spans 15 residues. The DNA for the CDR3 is TGTGCCAGCAGCTTAGAAGCGGGAACAGAAGAGACCCAGTACTTC. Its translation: CASSLEAGTEETQYF.

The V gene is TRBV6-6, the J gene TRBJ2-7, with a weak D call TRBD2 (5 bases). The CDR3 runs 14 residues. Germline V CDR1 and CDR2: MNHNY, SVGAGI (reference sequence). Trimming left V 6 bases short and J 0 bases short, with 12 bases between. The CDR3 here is CASSQLAGSYEQYF. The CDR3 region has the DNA TGTGCCAGCAGCCAATTGGCGGGCTCCTACGAGCAGTACTTC.

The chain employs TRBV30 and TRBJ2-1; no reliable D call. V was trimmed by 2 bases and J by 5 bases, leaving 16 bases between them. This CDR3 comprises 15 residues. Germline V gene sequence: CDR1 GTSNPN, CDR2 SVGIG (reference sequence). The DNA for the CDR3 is TGTGCCTGGAGTACTCTAGGAAGATTCAACAATGAGCAGTTCTTC. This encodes CAWSTLGRFNNEQFF.

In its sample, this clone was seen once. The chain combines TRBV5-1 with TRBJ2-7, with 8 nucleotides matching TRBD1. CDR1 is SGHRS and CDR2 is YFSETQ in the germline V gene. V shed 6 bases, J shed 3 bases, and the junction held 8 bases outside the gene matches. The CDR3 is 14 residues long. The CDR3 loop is CASNLGTGIYEQYF. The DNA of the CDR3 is TGCGCCAGCAATCTCGGGACAGGTATCTACGAGCAGTACTTC.

The CDR3 sequence is CASSEEGWDNHQNQPQHF. CDR3 bases: TGTGCCAGCAGTGAAGAGGGTTGGGACAACCACCAGAATCAGCCCCAGCATTTT. The chain recombines TRBV6-1 with TRBJ1-5; D is perhaps TRBD1 (6 bases). The germline V gene encodes CDR1 MNHNS and CDR2 SASEGT. V gave up 1 base and J gave up 4 bases, with 20 bases separating them. The CDR3 has 18 residues.

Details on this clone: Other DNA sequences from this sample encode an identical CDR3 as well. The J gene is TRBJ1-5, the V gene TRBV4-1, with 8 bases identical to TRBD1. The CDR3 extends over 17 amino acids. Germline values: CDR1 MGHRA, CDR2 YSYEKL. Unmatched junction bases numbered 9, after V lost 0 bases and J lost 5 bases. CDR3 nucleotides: TGCGCCAGCAGCCAAGATGGGGGGCAGGGGGCTTATCAGCCCCAGCATTTT. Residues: CASSQDGGQGAYQPQHF.

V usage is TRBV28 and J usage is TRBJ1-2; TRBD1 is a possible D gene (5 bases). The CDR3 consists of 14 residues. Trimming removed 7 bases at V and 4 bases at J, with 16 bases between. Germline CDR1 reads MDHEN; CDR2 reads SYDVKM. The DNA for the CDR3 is TGTGCCAGCAAATCTTCACAGGAGATCTATGGCTACACCTTC. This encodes CASKSSQEIYGYTF.

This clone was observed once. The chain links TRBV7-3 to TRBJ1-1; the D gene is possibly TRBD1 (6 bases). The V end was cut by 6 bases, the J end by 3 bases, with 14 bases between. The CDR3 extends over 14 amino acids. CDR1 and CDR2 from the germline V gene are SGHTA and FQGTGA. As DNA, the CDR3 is TGTGCCAGCAGGTTCTTGAAGGGGGACACTGAAGCTTTCTTT. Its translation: CASRFLKGDTEAFF.

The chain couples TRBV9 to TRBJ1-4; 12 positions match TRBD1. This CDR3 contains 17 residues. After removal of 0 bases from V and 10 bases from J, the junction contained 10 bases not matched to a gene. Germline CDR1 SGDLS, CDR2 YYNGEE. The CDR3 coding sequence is TGTGCCAGCAGCGTAGGGGACAGGGGGCCGGGGAGCTTAAAACTGTTTTTT. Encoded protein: CASSVGDRGPGSLKLFF.

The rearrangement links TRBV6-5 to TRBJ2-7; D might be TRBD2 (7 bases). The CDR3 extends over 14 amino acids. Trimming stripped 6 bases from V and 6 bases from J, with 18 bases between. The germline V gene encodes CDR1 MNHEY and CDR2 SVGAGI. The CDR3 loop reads CASSNDGGLREQYF. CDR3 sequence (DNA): TGTGCCAGCAGCAACGACGGGGGGCTACGCGAGCAGTACTTC.

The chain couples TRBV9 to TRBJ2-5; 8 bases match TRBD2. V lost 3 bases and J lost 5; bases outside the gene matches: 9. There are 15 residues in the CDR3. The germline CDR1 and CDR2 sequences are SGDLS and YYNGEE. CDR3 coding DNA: TGTGCCAGCAGCGCGGGAGGGCAGTCTGGTGAGACCCAGTACTTC. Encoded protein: CASSAGGQSGETQYF.

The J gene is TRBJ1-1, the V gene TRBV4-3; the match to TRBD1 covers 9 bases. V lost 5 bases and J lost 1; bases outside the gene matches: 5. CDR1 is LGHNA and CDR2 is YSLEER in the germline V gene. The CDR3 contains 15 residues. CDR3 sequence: CASSTRTGENTEAFF. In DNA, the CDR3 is TGCGCCAGCAGCACGCGGACAGGGGAGAACACTGAAGCTTTCTTT.